This T cell receptor (beta chain) appears in the sequencing data of a study of Ad26.COV2.S vaccination and SARS-CoV-2 variants. The treatment here: 15 to 20 received Ad26.COV2.S at low or high dose, single or two shots; roughly 5 received placebo; per-sample allocation not given. At day 63 after the first vaccine or placebo injection, samples were drawn. The study used a vaccine consisting of an Ad26 vector that expressed Wuhan-strain SARS-CoV-2 spike. The repertoire was sequenced with immunoSEQ multiplex PCR; TCRdb's copy has only in-frame clones and lacks some. The table lists some 410,000 clones, around 92% of them singletons. This clone was seen a handful of times. The CDR3 runs 19 residues. Per germline, CDR1 SGHNT and CDR2 YYREEE (reference sequence). J gave up 3 bases and V 4 bases, and 15 bases lay outside the gene matches.

This sequence joins TRBV5-4 and TRBJ2-3; TRBD2 matches at 12 bases. Sequenced here: peripheral blood, sampled in a trial of Ad26.COV2.S vaccine versus placebo. The sequence derives from a person between 18 and 59 years old who received the Ad26.COV2.S COVID-19 vaccine or a placebo. CDR3 bases: TGTGCCAGCAGCCCCCGGGCTAGCGGGGGGGTTGGTGGAACAGATACGCAGTATTTT. Protein product: CASSPRASGGVGGTDTQYF.